Below, 24 T cell receptor beta chains from the same sample are listed, as sequenced in a study of cytomegalovirus exposure and HLA in healthy donors. It was with 60 Vbeta and 13 Jbeta primers that the PCR ran. Clones were read by immunoSEQ multiplex PCR, and TCRdb kept only the in-frame ones, dropping some. Among 150,000 or so clones listed, roughly 80% were seen once. Material: PBMCs. Receptors were obtained from a man aged 35 to 55 in good health and CMV-seropositive.

The rearrangement joins TRBV28 to TRBJ1-2, with D possibly being TRBD1 (6 bases). Trimming removed 5 bases at V and 6 bases at J, with 10 bases between. The CDR3 is made up of 12 amino acids. The germline V gene has CDR1 MDHEN and CDR2 SYDVKM. CDR3 loop: CASSVPGDGYTF. The CDR3 nucleotides are TGTGCCAGCAGTGTCCCAGGGGATGGCTACACCTTC.

CDR3 DNA: TGTGCCAGCAGCCCCAAAGCGGGCGGGGAGCTGTTTTTT. Translating it yields CASSPKAGGELFF. The chain is built from TRBV7-6 and TRBJ2-2; D perhaps matches TRBD2 (6 bases). Germline CDR1 reads SGHVS; CDR2 reads FNYEAQ. Trimming removed 5 bases from V and 7 bases from J, with 11 bases in between. The length of the CDR3 is 13 residues.

This clone was counted a few times. V and J are TRBV5-4 and TRBJ2-3; D is ambiguous. Germline V CDR1 and CDR2: SGHNT, YYREEE (reference sequence). The length of the CDR3 is 15 residues. Trimming cost V 0 bases and J 0 bases, with 8 bases left between them. The CDR3 region is CASSLVGSSTDTQYF. The CDR3 DNA follows: TGTGCCAGCAGCTTGGTCGGGTCTAGCACAGATACGCAGTATTTT.

This chain uses TRBV18 with TRBJ1-1; D is unresolved. The germline V gene encodes CDR1 KGHSH and CDR2 LQKENI. CDR3 size: 14 residues. Trimming took off 3 bases at V and 3 bases at J, with 11 bases between the two ends. CDR3 nucleotides: TGTGCCAGCTCACCTACGACGGCGGACACTGAAGCTTTCTTT. Protein product: CASSPTTADTEAFF.

The rearrangement links TRBV21-1 to TRBJ2-2; the table names TRBD1, a call not compared with the DNA. TRBV21-1 is annotated as a pseudogene. The CDR3 runs 14 residues. CDR3 coding DNA: TGTGCCAGCAGCAAACGACCGCAGGCCGGGGAGCTGTTTTTT. As protein: CASSKRPQAGELFF.

The chain's CDR3 is CASSPRGRTNEKLFF. Here the CDR3 DNA reads TGTGCCAGCAGTCCTCGGGGGAGAACTAATGAAAAACTGTTTTTT. This chain links TRBV6-5 with TRBJ1-4; possibly TRBD1 for D (5 bases). CDR1 and CDR2 from the germline V gene are MNHEY and SVGAGI. Trimming took off 5 bases at V and 1 base at J, with 11 bases between the two ends. The CDR3 runs 15 residues.

The chain joins TRBV27 to TRBJ2-7; 8 positions agree with TRBD2. Looked up from germline, CDR1 is MNHEY and CDR2 is SMNVEV (reference sequence). Losses at the gene ends were 7 bases for V and 1 base for J; bases not matched to a gene: 6. CDR3 size: 14 residues. CDR3 nucleotides: TGTGCCAGCACCCCCGGGGGGGCATCCTACGAGCAGTACTTC. Translation: CASTPGGASYEQYF.

The V gene is TRBV4-3, the J gene TRBJ2-5, with D perhaps matching TRBD2 (5 bases). The V end was cut by 2 bases, the J end by 5 bases, with 12 bases between. Per germline, CDR1 LGHNA and CDR2 YSLEER. This CDR3 region has 14 residues. Here the CDR3 DNA reads TGCGCCAGCAGCCAAACCCACTCGGGGGAGACCCAGTACTTC. Its protein is CASSQTHSGETQYF.

V and J are TRBV30 and TRBJ1-4, with 9 bases matching TRBD1. The CDR3 length is 12 residues. V shed 8 bases, J shed 5 bases, and the junction held 3 bases outside the gene matches. Germline CDR1 and CDR2: GTSNPN and SVGIG (reference sequence). CDR3 in amino acids: CAVDRGNEKLFF. In DNA, the CDR3 is TGTGCCGTTGACAGGGGGAATGAAAAACTGTTTTTT. The whole variable domain, remainder taken from reference TRBV30 and TRBJ1-4, is SQTIHQWPATLVQPVGSPLSLECTVEGTSNPNLYWYRQAAGRGLQLLFYSVGIGQISSEVPQNLSASRPQDRQFILSSKKLLLSDSGFYLCAVDRGNEKLFFGSGTQLSVL.

The V call is TRBV7-9, the J call TRBJ2-1; a weak D match, TRBD2 (6 bases). Trimming cost V 5 bases and J 14 bases, with 16 bases left between them. CDR1 is SEHNR and CDR2 is FQNEAQ in the germline V gene (reference sequence). The CDR3 extends over 12 amino acids. CDR3 nucleotides: TGTGCCAGCAGCCGGAGGGACCTCGGGGAGTTCTTC. Protein product: CASSRRDLGEFF.

The V gene is TRBV5-4, the J gene TRBJ2-7, with unresolved D. The germline gives CDR1 SGHNT, CDR2 YYREEE (reference sequence). This CDR3 spans 15 amino acids. Trimming shortened V by 4 bases and J by 4 bases, and 18 bases separated the two germline ends. CDR3 sequence: CASSPSGHPRYEQYF. Written as DNA, the CDR3 is TGTGCCAGCAGCCCCTCGGGTCATCCACGGTACGAGCAGTACTTC.

This chain joins TRBV4-3 and TRBJ2-3, with 9 bases that match TRBD2. Germline-derived CDR1 and CDR2 are LGHNA and YSLEER. The CDR3 is made up of 16 amino acids. V gave up 3 bases and J gave up 3 bases; unmatched junction bases: 7. Here the CDR3 reads CASSQVAGDPTDTQYF. The CDR3 DNA is TGCGCCAGCAGCCAGGTAGCGGGAGACCCTACAGATACGCAGTATTTT.

This chain uses TRBV20-1 with TRBJ1-4; D is uncertain. The germline gives CDR1 DFQATT, CDR2 SNEGSKA (reference sequence). CDR3 length: 11 residues. Trimming shortened V by 3 bases and J by 8 bases, and 7 bases separated the two germline ends. CDR3: CSASLSEKLFF. As DNA, the CDR3 is TGCAGTGCTAGCCTAAGCGAAAAACTGTTTTTT.

This clone came up many times. The chain joins TRBV4-3 to TRBJ1-2, with TRBD1 as a possible D gene (5 bases). In germline, CDR1 is LGHNA, CDR2 YSLEER. V was shortened by 0 bases and J by 2 bases, with 10 bases between the two germline ends. CDR3 size: 15 residues. The CDR3 nucleotides read TGCGCCAGCAGCCAAGATTTGGGGGGAAACTATGGCTACACCTTC. The encoded protein is CASSQDLGGNYGYTF.

The chain employs TRBV5-1 and TRBJ2-3, with D unclear. The V and J ends lost 4 bases and 3 bases respectively, with 15 bases between them. CDR1 and CDR2 from the germline V gene are SGHRS and YFSETQ. The CDR3 covers 15 residues. DNA for the CDR3: TGCGCCAGCAGCCCCTTAAGCGACCCAACAGATACGCAGTATTTT. Translated, it gives CASSPLSDPTDTQYF.

The chain combines TRBV19 with TRBJ1-5; 8 nucleotides match TRBD1. Germline V gene lookup returns CDR1 LNHDA and CDR2 SQIVND (reference sequence). The V segment lost 9 bases and the J segment 6 bases; nucleotides outside the gene matches: 1. CDR3 size: 11 residues. CDR3 sequence: CASRGPQPQHF. The CDR3 nucleotides are TGTGCCAGCAGGGGGCCTCAGCCCCAGCATTTT.

The chain carries TRBV27 and TRBJ2-1; 9 bases agree with TRBD2. V trimming: 7 bases; J trimming: 5 bases; junction bases outside the gene matches: 12. The germline gives CDR1 MNHEY, CDR2 SMNVEV (reference sequence). This CDR3 contains 16 residues. DNA of the CDR3: TGTGCCAGCACCCGCCTTGGGCTAGCGGGGAACAATGAGCAGTTCTTC. Amino acids: CASTRLGLAGNNEQFF.

This rearrangement joins TRBV7-9 to TRBJ1-5; D gene uncertain. Germline assignment: CDR1 SEHNR and CDR2 FQNEAQ (reference sequence). CDR3 length equals 15 residues. Trimming pared 1 base from V and 0 bases from J, leaving 7 bases between. CDR3 in amino acids: CASSLEGSSNQPQHF. DNA of the CDR3: TGTGCCAGCAGCTTAGAAGGGAGTAGCAATCAGCCCCAGCATTTT.

As concerns this clone: In the same sample, other DNA sequences code for this CDR3. The V and J genes are TRBV7-8 and TRBJ2-7, with TRBD2 identical over 7 bases. J was trimmed by 4 bases and V by 1 base; bases with no gene match: 4. The CDR3 has 14 amino acids. Germline CDR1 is SGHVS and CDR2 is FQNEAQ. The CDR3 reads CASSLVTSVYEQYF. Written as DNA, the CDR3 is TGTGCCAGCAGCTTAGTAACTAGCGTATACGAGCAGTACTTC.

The chain is built from TRBV7-2 and TRBJ1-5; D might be TRBD1 (6 bases). Deletions cut 3 bases from V and 8 bases from J, with 14 bases between. The CDR3 is made up of 14 amino acids. Germline values: CDR1 SGHTA, CDR2 FQGNSA. The CDR3 protein is CASSFGRGGKPQHF. The DNA of the CDR3 is TGTGCCAGCAGCTTCGGCAGGGGCGGTAAGCCCCAGCATTTT.

The V and J genes are TRBV10-3 and TRBJ2-1, with no clear D. Per the germline V gene, CDR1 is ENHRY and CDR2 is SYGVKD. V dropped 7 bases and J dropped 4 bases, with 17 bases sitting between them. This CDR3 is built from 15 residues. CDR3 coding DNA: TGTGCCATCATGTCGCGTGGGCCAGGTTACAATGAGCAGTTCTTC. This sequence encodes CAIMSRGPGYNEQFF.

The CDR3 nucleotides are TGTGCCAGCAGCCCTACGGGGTACAATGAGCAGTTCTTC. It codes for CASSPTGYNEQFF. The chain carries TRBV11-3 and TRBJ2-1; TRBD2 might be the D (5 bases). V shed 5 bases and J shed 4 bases, with 9 bases lying between them. Germline-derived CDR1 and CDR2 are SGHNT and YENEEA. This CDR3 comprises 13 residues.

The chain links TRBV27 to TRBJ2-7, with D possibly being TRBD1 (5 bases). Between the trimmed V and J ends, which lost 5 bases and 2 bases, there was a span of 7 bases. Looked up from germline, CDR1 is MNHEY and CDR2 is SMNVEV (reference sequence). The CDR3 length is 12 residues. CDR3 sequence (DNA): TGTGCCAGCAGTCAGGGTCCCTACGAGCAGTACTTC. As protein: CASSQGPYEQYF.

V and J are TRBV6-1 and TRBJ2-1; TRBD2 matches at 8 bases. This CDR3 has 14 amino acids. V lost 1 base to trimming and J lost 12 bases; unmatched junction nucleotides: 8. Germline V gene lookup returns CDR1 MNHNS and CDR2 SASEGT. CDR3 amino acids: CASSEDRAGDWQFF. The CDR3, as DNA: TGTGCCAGCAGTGAAGATAGAGCGGGAGACTGGCAGTTCTTC.